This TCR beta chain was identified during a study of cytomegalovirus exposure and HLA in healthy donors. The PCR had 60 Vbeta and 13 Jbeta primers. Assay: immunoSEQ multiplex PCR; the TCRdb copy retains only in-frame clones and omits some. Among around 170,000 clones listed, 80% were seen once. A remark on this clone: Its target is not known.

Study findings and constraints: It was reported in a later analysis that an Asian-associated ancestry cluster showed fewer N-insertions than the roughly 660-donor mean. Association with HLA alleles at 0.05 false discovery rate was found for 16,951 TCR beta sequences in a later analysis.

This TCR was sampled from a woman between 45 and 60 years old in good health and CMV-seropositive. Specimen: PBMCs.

DNA of the CDR3: TGTGCCAGCAGCCAGGAGGAACAAGGATTGACCCAGTACTTC. Protein sequence: CASSQEEQGLTQYF. V and J are TRBV4-2 and TRBJ2-5; D may be TRBD2 (5 bases). V was trimmed by 3 bases and J by 7 bases, leaving 15 bases between them. Per germline, CDR1 LGHNA and CDR2 YNFKEQ. There are 14 residues in the CDR3.